Each of the 30 T cell receptor beta chains below was sequenced from the same sample in a study of cytomegalovirus exposure and HLA in healthy donors. The PCR contained 60 Vbeta and 13 Jbeta primers. Data came from immunoSEQ multiplex PCR; TCRdb stores just in-frame clones and leaves some out. Among some 78,000 clones listed, over 70% were seen once. Sample: PBMCs. Receptors were obtained from a woman aged 45-59 years in good health and CMV-seropositive.

A note on this clone: Compared with germline, one end of the junction differs, possibly owing to a read error. V and J are TRBV7-7 and TRBJ1-5, with D possibly being TRBD1 (6 bases). This CDR3 is built from 18 residues. Per germline, CDR1 SSHAT and CDR2 FNYEAQ (reference sequence). As DNA, the CDR3 is TGTGCTAGCAGCTCCCCACCCTACAGGGAATATAGCAATCAGCCCCAGCATTTT. Translating gives CASSSPPYREYSNQPQHF.

This clone was detected once. V is TRBV5-1 and J is TRBJ2-4; possible D gene TRBD2, 5 bases. The V gene's germline CDR1 is SGHRS and CDR2 YFSETQ. Trimming shortened V by 4 bases and J by 1 base, and 12 bases separated the two germline ends. The CDR3 runs 15 residues. In DNA form, the CDR3 reads TGCGCCAGCAGCCTGATCCCGGGGGCCAAAAACATTCAGTACTTC. Its protein product is CASSLIPGAKNIQYF. The full variable domain, its missing parts supplied by reference TRBV5-1 and TRBJ2-4, is KAGVTQTPRYLIKTRGQQVTLSCSPISGHRSVSWYQQTPGQGLQFLFEYFSETQRNKGNFPGRFSGRQFSNSRSEMNVSTLELGDSALYLCASSLIPGAKNIQYFGAGTRLSVL.

The chain is built from TRBV2 and TRBJ2-3; D remains ambiguous. Germline V gives CDR1 SNHLY, CDR2 FYNNEI. The V and J ends lost 2 bases and 0 bases respectively, with 6 bases between them. This CDR3 comprises 14 residues. This chain's CDR3 is CASSELTSTDTQYF. The DNA for the CDR3 is TGTGCCAGCAGTGAACTCACTAGCACAGATACGCAGTATTTT.

With regard to this clone: Other nucleotide sequences in the sample specify the same CDR3. The chain couples TRBV11-3 to TRBJ1-3, with TRBD1 matching 7 bases. Trimming cost V 4 bases and J 2 bases; bases outside gene matches: 8. CDR1 SGHNT and CDR2 YENEEA come from the germline V gene. This CDR3 spans 16 amino acids. CDR3 nucleotide sequence: TGTGCCAGCAGCTCTGACAGGGTTGTAACTGGAAACACCATATATTTT. It codes for CASSSDRVVTGNTIYF.

This chain joins TRBV5-6 and TRBJ1-1; D not resolved. Germline V gene lookup returns CDR1 SGHDT and CDR2 YYEEEE. The ends were cut back, 0 bases at V and 2 bases at J, with 5 bases in the middle. The CDR3 loop spans 13 amino acids. The DNA for the CDR3 is TGTGCCAGCAGCTTGGCTTCTAACACTGAAGCTTTCTTT. Its translation: CASSLASNTEAFF.

The V and J genes are TRBV5-1 and TRBJ2-1, with 9 bases fitting TRBD1. Trimming removed 2 bases from V and 0 bases from J; junction bases left unmatched: 15. CDR3 length: 20 amino acids. Germline assignment: CDR1 SGHRS and CDR2 YFSETQ. The CDR3 region is CASSFLTGGEFRSSYNEQFF. CDR3 sequence (DNA): TGCGCCAGCAGCTTTCTGACAGGGGGGGAATTTAGGAGCTCCTACAATGAGCAGTTCTTC. Drawing the rest from reference TRBV5-1 and TRBJ2-1, the complete variable domain is KAGVTQTPRYLIKTRGQQVTLSCSPISGHRSVSWYQQTPGQGLQFLFEYFSETQRNKGNFPGRFSGRQFSNSRSEMNVSTLELGDSALYLCASSFLTGGEFRSSYNEQFFGPGTRLTVL.

V gene TRBV9 combines with J gene TRBJ1-3; maybe TRBD1 (5 bases). Germline CDR1 SGDLS, CDR2 YYNGEE. The V end lost 4 bases, the J end lost 0 bases, and 14 bases lay between the germline ends. This CDR3 contains 16 residues. The chain's CDR3 is CASSFAQGNSGNTIYF. The CDR3 DNA reads TGTGCCAGCAGCTTCGCCCAGGGCAACTCTGGAAACACCATATATTTT. Looking up the rest from reference TRBV9 and TRBJ1-3 gives the full variable domain: DSGVTQTPKHLITATGQRVTLRCSPRSGDLSVYWYQQSLDQGLQFLIQYYNGEERAKGNILERFSAQQFPDLHSELNLSSLELGDSALYFCASSFAQGNSGNTIYFGEGSWLTVV.

The chain combines TRBV27 with TRBJ1-5; 9 positions match TRBD1. From germline, CDR1 is MNHEY and CDR2 SMNVEV (reference sequence). There are 15 residues in the CDR3. V trimming: 4 bases; J trimming: 8 bases; junction bases outside the gene matches: 9. This CDR3 is CASSSGTGFGEPQHF. DNA of the CDR3: TGTGCCAGCAGTTCCGGGACAGGGTTTGGTGAGCCCCAGCATTTT.

V is TRBV18 and J is TRBJ2-3, with TRBD2 identical over 14 bases. With V trimmed by 1 base and J by 4 bases, 4 bases remained unmatched. The CDR3 loop spans 17 amino acids. Germline CDR1 reads KGHSH; CDR2 reads LQKENI. The CDR3 coding sequence is TGTGCCAGCTCACCACGGACTAGCGGGGGGTACTCAGATACGCAGTATTTT. Its protein is CASSPRTSGGYSDTQYF.

The chain joins TRBV1 to TRBJ1-5. TRBV1 is a documented pseudogene. The CDR3 has 18 residues. In DNA, the CDR3 is TGCACCAGCAGCCAAGACTGGCGAGTCGGCCGGGGTGGGCAGCCCCAGCATTTT. Translated, it gives CTSSQDWRVGRGGQPQHF.

The table lists this clone with a few counts. This chain connects TRBV5-1 to TRBJ2-1; 7 bases fit TRBD2. CDR1 SGHRS and CDR2 YFSETQ come from the germline V gene. This CDR3 comprises 14 residues. Trimming at V came to 5 bases and at J to 4 bases, leaving 6 bases not matched to a gene. DNA for the CDR3: TGCGCCAGCAGAACAGCGGGAACATACAATGAGCAGTTCTTC. Protein sequence: CASRTAGTYNEQFF.

V gene TRBV7-8 combines with J gene TRBJ1-2; 7 bases map to TRBD1. CDR3 size: 15 residues. CDR1 SGHVS and CDR2 FQNEAQ come from the germline V gene. J gave up 6 bases and V 6 bases, and 13 bases lay outside the gene matches. CDR3 nucleotides: TGTGCCAGCAGTCTCAGGGGGGATAAGATTAATGGCTACACCTTC. Its translation is CASSLRGDKINGYTF.

The chain joins TRBV2 to TRBJ1-3, with TRBD1 as a possible D gene (5 bases). This CDR3 is 13 amino acids long. Germline CDR1 reads SNHLY; CDR2 reads FYNNEI. Trimming removed 7 bases at V and 3 bases at J, with 10 bases between. The CDR3 nucleotides read TGTGCCAGCAAAGGGGTGCTTGGAAACACCATATATTTT. It codes for CASKGVLGNTIYF.

V usage is TRBV11-3 and J usage is TRBJ2-5; tentatively, D is TRBD1 (5 bases). CDR3 length equals 11 residues. V lost 3 bases to trimming and J lost 7 bases, with 6 bases between them. CDR1 is SGHNT and CDR2 is YENEEA in the germline V gene. In nucleotides, the CDR3 is TGTGCCAGCAGCTTCACAGGGACCCAGTACTTC. Translation: CASSFTGTQYF.

The genes are TRBV2 and TRBJ2-3; TRBD2 might be the D (6 bases). Per the germline V gene, CDR1 is SNHLY and CDR2 is FYNNEI. This CDR3 region has 16 residues. The germline V and J ends were trimmed by 5 bases and 2 bases, with 17 bases remaining between them. The CDR3 reads CASSPRDSDLTDTQYF. Written as DNA, the CDR3 is TGTGCCAGCAGTCCCCGGGACTCCGATCTCACAGATACGCAGTATTTT.

The J gene is TRBJ2-5, the V gene TRBV5-1; the D is unclear. V dropped 1 base and J dropped 1 base, with 5 bases sitting between them. This CDR3 is 13 amino acids long. Looked up from germline, CDR1 is SGHRS and CDR2 is YFSETQ. CDR3 in amino acids: CASSLQVQETQYF. The CDR3 bases are TGCGCCAGCAGCTTGCAGGTCCAAGAGACCCAGTACTTC.

This clone was detected only once. The chain uses TRBV30 and TRBJ2-1; possibly TRBD2 for D (6 bases). Per germline, CDR1 GTSNPN and CDR2 SVGIG (reference sequence). V was shortened by 5 bases and J by 14 bases, with 19 bases between the two germline ends. CDR3 size: 12 residues. The CDR3 here is CAWGGRREEKFF. CDR3 coding DNA: TGTGCCTGGGGGGGGAGGAGGGAGGAAAAGTTCTTC.

The gene calls are TRBV27 and TRBJ2-1; 10 bases align to TRBD2. Looked up from germline, CDR1 is MNHEY and CDR2 is SMNVEV (reference sequence). The V segment lost 3 bases and the J segment 9 bases; nucleotides outside the gene matches: 5. The CDR3 length is 14 residues. CDR3 in amino acids: CASSFLSSGGEQFF. The CDR3 DNA is TGTGCCAGCAGTTTTTTGTCTAGCGGGGGTGAGCAGTTCTTC.

The gene calls are TRBV5-4 and TRBJ2-1; 8 bases are a match to TRBD1. From germline, CDR1 is SGHNT and CDR2 YYREEE (reference sequence). The junction had 11 bases not matched to a gene; V was cut back by 0 bases and J by 6 bases. This CDR3 comprises 17 residues. CDR3 in amino acids: CASSLDSQGARANEQFF. CDR3 DNA sequence: TGTGCCAGCAGCTTGGACAGCCAGGGGGCGAGGGCCAATGAGCAGTTCTTC.

This clone came up once. The rearrangement joins TRBV6-1 to TRBJ1-3; D not certain. This CDR3 is 13 amino acids long. Germline V gene sequence: CDR1 MNHNS, CDR2 SASEGT. V shed 1 base and J shed 8 bases, with 9 bases lying between them. The CDR3, as DNA: TGTGCCAGCAGTGAAGGGGGAGCGGACACCATATATTTT. Translating gives CASSEGGADTIYF.

V is TRBV29-1 and J is TRBJ1-2; D gene unclear. Trimming left V 3 bases short and J 2 bases short, with 7 bases between. In germline, CDR1 is SQVTM, CDR2 ANQGSEA. The CDR3 has 12 amino acids. CDR3 sequence (DNA): TGCAGCGTTGATACGCAGAACTATGGCTACACCTTC. This translates into CSVDTQNYGYTF.

V usage is TRBV4-2 and J usage is TRBJ1-1; weak D call: TRBD1 (6 bases). Germline CDR1 LGHNA, CDR2 YNFKEQ. CDR3 length equals 16 residues. V lost 1 base, J lost 0 bases, and 12 bases lay in between. Written as DNA, the CDR3 is TGTGCCAGCAGCCAAGTTTTAGGACAGATGAACACTGAAGCTTTCTTT. As protein: CASSQVLGQMNTEAFF.

V and J are TRBV18 and TRBJ2-7, with 7 bases fitting TRBD2. Trimming at V came to 2 bases and at J to 3 bases, leaving 10 bases not matched to a gene. There are 16 residues in the CDR3. CDR1 and CDR2 (germline): KGHSH, LQKENI. The CDR3 sequence is CASSPEPGTTIYEQYF. The CDR3 DNA follows: TGTGCCAGCTCACCAGAGCCCGGGACTACCATCTACGAGCAGTACTTC.

The V and J genes are TRBV19 and TRBJ2-2; 9 bases line up with TRBD1. Germline-derived CDR1 and CDR2 are LNHDA and SQIVND (reference sequence). V shed 6 bases, J shed 4 bases, and the junction held 3 bases outside the gene matches. The CDR3 length is 14 residues. Here the CDR3 reads CASRGDRATGELFF. CDR3 sequence (DNA): TGTGCCAGTAGGGGGGACAGGGCCACCGGGGAGCTGTTTTTT.

The chain links TRBV5-1 to TRBJ2-3; TRBD1 agrees at 7 bases. The CDR3 runs to 16 residues. Germline CDR1 and CDR2: SGHRS and YFSETQ. Trimming cost V 4 bases and J 1 base; bases outside gene matches: 9. For the CDR3, the DNA is TGCGCCAGCAGCGGCACCGGGACAGCCGGCACAGATACGCAGTATTTT. Translation: CASSGTGTAGTDTQYF.

This clone was observed once. The chain uses TRBV19 and TRBJ2-5; weak D call: TRBD1 (6 bases). The CDR3 length is 14 residues. With 9 bases removed from V and 4 bases from J, the gap between germline ends came to 18 bases. CDR1 LNHDA and CDR2 SQIVND come from the germline V gene (reference sequence). CDR3: CASAGNREGETQYF. The CDR3 coding sequence is TGTGCCAGCGCTGGGAACAGGGAAGGAGAGACCCAGTACTTC. Combining the CDR3 with reference TRBV19 and TRBJ2-5 gives the whole variable domain DGGITQSPKYLFRKEGQNVTLSCEQNLNHDAMYWYRQDPGQGLRLIYYSQIVNDFQKGDIAEGYSVSREKKESFPLTVTSAQKNPTAFYLCASAGNREGETQYFGPGTRLLVL.

The table lists this clone with a count of one. The chain links TRBV7-9 to TRBJ2-3; D possibly corresponds to TRBD1 (6 bases). Between the trimmed V and J ends, which lost 3 bases and 3 bases, there was a span of 10 bases. The CDR3 is made up of 14 amino acids. CDR1 is SEHNR and CDR2 is FQNEAQ in the germline V gene (reference sequence). DNA of the CDR3: TGTGCCAGCAGCTTGAATAGGGGGACAGATACGCAGTATTTT. It yields the protein CASSLNRGTDTQYF.

CDR3 DNA sequence: TGTGCCAGCAGCTCTTACCGGGACAGCAGCAAAAACATTCAGTACTTC. Its translation is CASSSYRDSSKNIQYF. This sequence joins TRBV11-2 and TRBJ2-4, with 7 bases identical to TRBD1. The CDR3 totals 16 residues. The V gene end was trimmed by 4 bases and the J gene end by 3 bases; junction bases not matched to a gene: 9. CDR1 is SGHAT and CDR2 is FQNNGV in the germline V gene.

V is TRBV6-5 and J is TRBJ2-3; D unresolved. The CDR3 covers 13 residues. Trimming took 8 bases from V and 6 from J, leaving 15 bases between them. Germline CDR1 and CDR2: MNHEY and SVGAGI. CDR3 nucleotides: TGTGCCAGCGGGCGCCAAGTTGGGGATACGCAGTATTTT. This codes for CASGRQVGDTQYF.

This chain connects TRBV29-1 to TRBJ2-2, with TRBD2 matching 10 bases. This CDR3 is 15 amino acids long. V lost 7 bases, J lost 7 bases, and 12 bases stayed unmatched. Germline V CDR1 and CDR2: SQVTM, ANQGSEA. The CDR3: CSGLGASGSIGELFF. CDR3 DNA: TGCAGCGGACTTGGGGCTAGCGGGAGCATCGGGGAGCTGTTTTTT.